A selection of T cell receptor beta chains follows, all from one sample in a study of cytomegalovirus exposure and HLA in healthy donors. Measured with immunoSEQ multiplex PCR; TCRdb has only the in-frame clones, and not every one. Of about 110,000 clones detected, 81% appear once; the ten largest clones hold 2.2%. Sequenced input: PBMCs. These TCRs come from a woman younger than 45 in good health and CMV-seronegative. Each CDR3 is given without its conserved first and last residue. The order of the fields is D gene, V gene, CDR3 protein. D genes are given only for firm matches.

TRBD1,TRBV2,ASRRDRVSPLH
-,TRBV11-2,ASSLSVYRAIRNTEAF
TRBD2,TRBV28,ASSTTVGLAGQERTDTQY
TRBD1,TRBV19,ASTIGDRGGEAF
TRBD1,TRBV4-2,ASSQVPTGVNQPQH
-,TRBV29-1,SVEDSGRLPLEQY
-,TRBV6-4,ASRPTVSGGYT
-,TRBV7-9,ASSLARLEAF
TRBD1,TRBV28,ASSLKGAQAF
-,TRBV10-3,AISENYEQY
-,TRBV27,ASSPEGLIYEQY